This T cell receptor beta chain appears in the sequencing data of a study of cytomegalovirus exposure and HLA in healthy donors. Findings and caveats of the study: Later findings reportedly placed an Asian-associated ancestry cluster below the approximately 670-donor mean for N-insertions. Other equally common chains were less clonally expanded than HLA-associated TCR beta chains, a later analysis showed. Some TCR beta chains (roughly 160 of them) were listed as cytomegalovirus-associated.

The primer mix had 60 Vbeta and 13 Jbeta primers. Measured with immunoSEQ multiplex PCR; TCRdb has only the in-frame clones, and not every one. The sample shows 65,000 to 95,000 clones, around 78% of them seen only once. The CDR3 is 14 residues long. Trimming shortened V by 6 bases and J by 0 bases, and 9 bases separated the two germline ends. Germline CDR1 reads SNHLY; CDR2 reads FYNNEI. Worth noting for this clone: Antigen unknown.

The V and J genes are TRBV2 and TRBJ2-1; D might be TRBD2 (6 bases). This TCR derives from a male donor in good health and CMV-seropositive. Sequenced: PBMCs. Here the CDR3 reads CASRNSGSYNEQFF. In DNA, the CDR3 is TGTGCCAGCAGAAATAGCGGCTCCTACAATGAGCAGTTCTTC.